This TCR beta chain was captured in a study of T cell responses to AZD1222 COVID-19 vaccine. Assay used: immunoSEQ multiplex PCR; TCRdb lists only in-frame clones, some missing. The sample includes some 100,000 clones, approximately 91% of them seen just once. The germline gives CDR1 MNHEY, CDR2 SMNVEV (reference sequence). The CDR3 runs to 16 residues. V lost 2 bases to trimming and J lost 3 bases, with 14 bases between them. The TCR sequence derives from an adult in good health. Specimen: peripheral blood, collected on day 0 of AZD1222 vaccination. The chain uses TRBV27 and TRBJ1-5; D remains unclear. The CDR3 DNA sequence: TGTGCCAGCAGTTTAAGCGGGTCAGGTTACAATCAGCCCCAGCATTTT. Protein product: CASSLSGSGYNQPQHF.